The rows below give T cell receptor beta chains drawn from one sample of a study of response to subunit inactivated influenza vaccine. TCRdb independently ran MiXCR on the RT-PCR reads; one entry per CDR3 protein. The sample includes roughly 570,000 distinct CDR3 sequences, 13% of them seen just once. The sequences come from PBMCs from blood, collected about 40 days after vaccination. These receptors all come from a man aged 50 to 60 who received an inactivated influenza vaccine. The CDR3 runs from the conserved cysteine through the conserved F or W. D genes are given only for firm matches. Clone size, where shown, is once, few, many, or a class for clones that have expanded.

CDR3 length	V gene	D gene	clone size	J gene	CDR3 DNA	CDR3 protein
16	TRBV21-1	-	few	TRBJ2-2	TGTGCCAGCAGCAGCGGACAGGTTATGGGAACCGGGGAGCTGTTTTTT	CASSSGQVMGTGELFF
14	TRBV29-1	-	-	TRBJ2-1	TGCAGCGTTGCCCTGGGTTCGGGATACAATGAGCAGTTCTTC	CSVALGSGYNEQFF
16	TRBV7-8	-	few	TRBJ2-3	TGTGCCAGCAGCCCGCGCAGAACTCAATTCACAGATACGCAGTATTTT	CASSPRRTQFTDTQYF
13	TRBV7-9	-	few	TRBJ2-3	TGTGCCAGCAGCTTTTCTCGATCAGATACGCAGTATTTT	CASSFSRSDTQYF
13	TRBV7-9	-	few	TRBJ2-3	TGTGCCAGCAGCACTCAGGCCAGGGATACGCAGTATTTT	CASSTQARDTQYF
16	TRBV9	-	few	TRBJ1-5	TGTGCCAGCAGCGTAGGAGCAGGGGACGGCAATCAGCCCCAGCATTTT	CASSVGAGDGNQPQHF
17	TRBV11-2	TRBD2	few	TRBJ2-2	TGTGCCAGCAGCTTAGATGGACTAGCGGCGCAGGTCGGGGAGCTGTTTTTT	CASSLDGLAAQVGELFF
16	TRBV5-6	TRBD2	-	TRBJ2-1	TGTGCCAGCAGCGGTGCCGGGACTAGCGTTTACAATGAGCAGTTCTTC	CASSGAGTSVYNEQFF
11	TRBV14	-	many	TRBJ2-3	TGTGCCAGCAGCCCGGGTGATACGCAGTATTTT	CASSPGDTQYF
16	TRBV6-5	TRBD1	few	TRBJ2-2	TGTGCCAGCAGTTACTTCAAAGGACAGGGCCTCGGGGAGCTGTTTTTT	CASSYFKGQGLGELFF
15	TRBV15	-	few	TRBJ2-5	TGTGCCACCAGCAGAGATCTAGCGTTACAAGAGACCCAGTACTTC	CATSRDLALQETQYF
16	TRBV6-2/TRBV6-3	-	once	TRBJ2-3	TGTGCCAGCAGTTACCCCCTGGCGGGAAGCACAGATACGCAGTATTTT	CASSYPLAGSTDTQYF
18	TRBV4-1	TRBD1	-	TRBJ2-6	TGCGCCAGCAGCCCCCAAGTTGTGGGACAGGCTGGGGCCAACGTCCTGACTTTC	CASSPQVVGQAGANVLTF
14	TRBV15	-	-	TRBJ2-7	TGTGCCACCAGCAGAGCGGGTATAGCAGGCGAGCAGTACTTC	CATSRAGIAGEQYF
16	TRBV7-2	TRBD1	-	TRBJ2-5	TGTGCCAGCAGCCCGACGGGACAGGGGGCGCGAGAGACCCAGTACTTC	CASSPTGQGARETQYF
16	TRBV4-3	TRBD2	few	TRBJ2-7	TGCGCCAGCAGCCAAGATCTGCCTAGCGGTTCCTACGAGCAGTACTTC	CASSQDLPSGSYEQYF
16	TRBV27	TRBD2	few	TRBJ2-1	TGTGCCAGCAGAACGCGAACCGGGACTAGCCTCCATGAGCAGTTCTTC	CASRTRTGTSLHEQFF
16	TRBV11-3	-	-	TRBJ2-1	TGTGCCAGCAGCCGAGGGGGGCACAGCTCCTACAATGAGCAGTTCTTC	CASSRGGHSSYNEQFF
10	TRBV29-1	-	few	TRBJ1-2	TGCAGCGTTGAGTACAGTGGCTACACCTTC	CSVEYSGYTF
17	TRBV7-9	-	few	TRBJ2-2	TGTGCCAGCAGCGATAAACTCTGGGGGGAGGACACCGGGGAGCTGTTTTTT	CASSDKLWGEDTGELFF
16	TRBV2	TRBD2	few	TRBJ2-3	TGTGCCAGCAAAGGAGGCCTAGCGGCTAGCACAGATACGCAGTATTTT	CASKGGLAASTDTQYF
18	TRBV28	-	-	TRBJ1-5	TGTGCCAGCACCGAAGGGGGGCTACGGGGTCATAGCAATCAGCCCCAGCATTTT	CASTEGGLRGHSNQPQHF
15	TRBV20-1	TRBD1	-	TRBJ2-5	TGCAGTGCTAGAGATTCGGAGACAGGGTTAGAGACCCAGTACTTC	CSARDSETGLETQYF
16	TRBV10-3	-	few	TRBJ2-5	TGTGCCATCAGTGAGGAGAGCGCAGTGGGGAAAGAGACCCAGTACTTC	CAISEESAVGKETQYF
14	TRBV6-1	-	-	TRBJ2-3	TGTGCCAGCACCCCGCCAGGAGCCACAGATACGCAGTATTTT	CASTPPGATDTQYF
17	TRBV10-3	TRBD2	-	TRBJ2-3	TGTGCCATCAGTGAGTCCCTAGCGGGAGGGGCCACAGATACGCAGTATTTT	CAISESLAGGATDTQYF
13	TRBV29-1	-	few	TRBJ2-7	TGCAGCGTTGTTCTCTCCGTGACCTACGAGCAGTACTTC	CSVVLSVTYEQYF
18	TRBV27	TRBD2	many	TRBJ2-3	TGTGCCAGCAGCCCGGGACTAGCGGGGTACTCTAGCACAGATACGCAGTATTTT	CASSPGLAGYSSTDTQYF
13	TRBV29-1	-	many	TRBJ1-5	TGCAGCGCCGGGGAGGACAGCAATCAGCCCCAGCATTTT	CSAGEDSNQPQHF
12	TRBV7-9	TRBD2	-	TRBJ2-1	TGTGCCAGCAGCTTAGCTCGGGGGGGCCTCTTCTTC	CASSLARGGLFF
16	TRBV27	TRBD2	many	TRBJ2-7	TGTGCCAGCAGTTTATCCCCAGCTAGCGGAACCTACGAGCAGTACTTC	CASSLSPASGTYEQYF
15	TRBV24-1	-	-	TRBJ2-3	TGTGCCACCAGTGATGTTACCGGCCCGGAGGATACGCAGTATTTT	CATSDVTGPEDTQYF
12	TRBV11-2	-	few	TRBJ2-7	TGTGCCAGCAGCTTGACAGTTGCCGAGCAGTACTTC	CASSLTVAEQYF
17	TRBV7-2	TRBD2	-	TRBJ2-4	TGTGCCAGCAGCTTACCTCCTAGCGGGAGGATTAAAAACATTCAGTACTTC	CASSLPPSGRIKNIQYF
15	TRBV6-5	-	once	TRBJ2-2	TGTGCCAGCAGCACCCCGGGAGACAACACCGGGGAGCTGTTTTTT	CASSTPGDNTGELFF
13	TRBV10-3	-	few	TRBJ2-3	TGTGCCAGCAAGTCGGAACTGACAGATACGCAGTATTTT	CASKSELTDTQYF
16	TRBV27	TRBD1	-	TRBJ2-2	TGTGCCAGCAGTCAGACAGGGGGCGCAGGCACCGGGGAGCTGTTTTTT	CASSQTGGAGTGELFF
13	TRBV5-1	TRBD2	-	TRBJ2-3	TGCGCCAGCAAGGCGGGGGGCTCAGATACGCAGTATTTT	CASKAGGSDTQYF
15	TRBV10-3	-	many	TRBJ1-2	TGTGCCATCAGTGAGTCGCCAGGATATAACTATGGCTACACCTTC	CAISESPGYNYGYTF
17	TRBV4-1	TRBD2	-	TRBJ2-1	TGCGCCAGCAGCCAAGATCCCCTAGCGGCCTCCTACAATGAGCAGTTCTTC	CASSQDPLAASYNEQFF
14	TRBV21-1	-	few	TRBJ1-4	TGTGCCAGCGGAAACAGGGAGAGCTATGAAAAACTGTTTTTT	CASGNRESYEKLFF
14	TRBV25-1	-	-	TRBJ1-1	TGTTCACCAACCCGAGGGGGAACGAACACTGAAGCTTTCTTT	CSPTRGGTNTEAFF
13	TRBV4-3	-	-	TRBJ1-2	TGCGCCAGCAGAGGGGGGGGGCCCGATGGCTACACCTTC	CASRGGGPDGYTF
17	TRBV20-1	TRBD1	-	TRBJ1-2	TGCTGTGCTAGGGCTACCTCGGGACAGGGGTGGATCTATGGCTACACCTTC	CCARATSGQGWIYGYTF
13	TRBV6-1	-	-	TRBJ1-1	TGTGCCAGCAGAGGGTCGGTGAAGACTGAAGCTTTCTTT	CASRGSVKTEAFF
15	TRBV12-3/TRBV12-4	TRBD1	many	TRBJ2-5	TGTGCCAGCAGCCCCTTAGGACAGGGGAAAGAGACCCAGTACTTC	CASSPLGQGKETQYF
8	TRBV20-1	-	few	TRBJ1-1	TGCAGTGTTACTGAAGCTTTCTTT	CSVTEAFF
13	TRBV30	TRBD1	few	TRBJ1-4	TGTGCCTGGCAGACAGGGCCCAGTGAAAAACTGTTTTTT	CAWQTGPSEKLFF
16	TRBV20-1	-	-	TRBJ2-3	TGCAGTGCTAGGTCCCTTCAGGCGGCTGTCACAGATACGCAGTATTTT	CSARSLQAAVTDTQYF
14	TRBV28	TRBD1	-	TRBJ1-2	TGTGCCAGCAGTTTAATCCCAGGGGGTGGTGGCTACACCTTC	CASSLIPGGGGYTF
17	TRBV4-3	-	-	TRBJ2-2	TGCGCCAGCAGCCGCCCGGGACGGGATTCGAACACCGGGGAGCTGTTTTTT	CASSRPGRDSNTGELFF